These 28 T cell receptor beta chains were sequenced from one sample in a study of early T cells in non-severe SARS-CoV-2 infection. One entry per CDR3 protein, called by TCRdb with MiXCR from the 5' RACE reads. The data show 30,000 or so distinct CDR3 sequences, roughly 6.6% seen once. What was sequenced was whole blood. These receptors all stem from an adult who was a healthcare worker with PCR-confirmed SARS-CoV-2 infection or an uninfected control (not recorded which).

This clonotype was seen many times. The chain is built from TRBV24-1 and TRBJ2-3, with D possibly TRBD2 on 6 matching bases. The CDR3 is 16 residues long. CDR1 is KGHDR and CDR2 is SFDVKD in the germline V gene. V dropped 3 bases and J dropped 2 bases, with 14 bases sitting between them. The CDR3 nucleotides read TGTGCCACCAGTGATAAGAGCGGGTCGGTCACAGATACGCAGTATTTT. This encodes CATSDKSGSVTDTQYF.

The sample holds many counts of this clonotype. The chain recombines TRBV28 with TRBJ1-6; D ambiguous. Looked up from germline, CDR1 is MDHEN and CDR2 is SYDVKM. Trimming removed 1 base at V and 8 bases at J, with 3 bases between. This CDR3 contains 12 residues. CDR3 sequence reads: CASSLLDSPLHF. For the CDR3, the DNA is TGTGCCAGCAGTTTATTGGATTCACCCCTCCACTTT.

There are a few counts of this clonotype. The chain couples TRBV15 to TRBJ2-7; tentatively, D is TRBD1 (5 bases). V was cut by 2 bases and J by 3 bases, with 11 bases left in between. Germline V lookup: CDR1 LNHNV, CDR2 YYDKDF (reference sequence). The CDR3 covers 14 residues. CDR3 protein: CATSRFDSIYEQYF. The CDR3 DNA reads TGTGCCACCAGCAGATTCGACAGCATCTACGAGCAGTACTTC.

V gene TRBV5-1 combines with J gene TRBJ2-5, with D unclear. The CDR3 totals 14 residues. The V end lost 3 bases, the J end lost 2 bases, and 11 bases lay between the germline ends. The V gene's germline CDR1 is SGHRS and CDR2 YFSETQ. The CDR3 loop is CASSYTDQQETQYF. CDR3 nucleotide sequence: TGCGCCAGCAGCTATACAGACCAACAAGAGACCCAGTACTTC. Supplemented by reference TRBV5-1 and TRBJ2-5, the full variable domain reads KAGVTQTPRYLIKTRGQQVTLSCSPISGHRSVSWYQQTPGQGLQFLFEYFSETQRNKGNFPGRFSGRQFSNSRSEMNVSTLELGDSALYLCASSYTDQQETQYFGPGTRLLVL.

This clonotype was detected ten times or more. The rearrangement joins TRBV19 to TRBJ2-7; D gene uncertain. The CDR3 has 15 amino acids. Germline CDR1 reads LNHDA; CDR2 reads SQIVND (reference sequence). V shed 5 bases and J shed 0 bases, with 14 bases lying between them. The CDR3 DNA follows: TGTGCCAGTAGTGCGACCTACCTGAGCTCCTACGAGCAGTACTTC. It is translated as CASSATYLSSYEQYF.

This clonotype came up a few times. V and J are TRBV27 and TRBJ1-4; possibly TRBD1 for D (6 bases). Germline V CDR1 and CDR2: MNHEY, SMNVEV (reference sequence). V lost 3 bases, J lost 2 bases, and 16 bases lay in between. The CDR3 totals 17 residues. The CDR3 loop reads CASSLRGFASTNEKLFF. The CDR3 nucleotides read TGTGCCAGCAGTTTGAGGGGGTTTGCCTCGACTAATGAAAAACTGTTTTTT.

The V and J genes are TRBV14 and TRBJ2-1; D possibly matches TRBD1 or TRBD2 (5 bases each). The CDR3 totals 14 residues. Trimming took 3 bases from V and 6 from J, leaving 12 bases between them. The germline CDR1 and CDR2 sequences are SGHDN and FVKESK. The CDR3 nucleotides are TGTGCCAGCAGCCACCTGGGACCACTCAATGAGCAGTTCTTC. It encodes CASSHLGPLNEQFF.

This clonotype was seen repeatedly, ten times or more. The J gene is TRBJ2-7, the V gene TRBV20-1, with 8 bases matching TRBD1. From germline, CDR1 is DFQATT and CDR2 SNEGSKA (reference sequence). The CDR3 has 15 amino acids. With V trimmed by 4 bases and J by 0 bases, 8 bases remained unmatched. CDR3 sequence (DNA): TGCAGTGCTACCCCTAGGACAGGGATCTCCTACGAGCAGTACTTC. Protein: CSATPRTGISYEQYF.

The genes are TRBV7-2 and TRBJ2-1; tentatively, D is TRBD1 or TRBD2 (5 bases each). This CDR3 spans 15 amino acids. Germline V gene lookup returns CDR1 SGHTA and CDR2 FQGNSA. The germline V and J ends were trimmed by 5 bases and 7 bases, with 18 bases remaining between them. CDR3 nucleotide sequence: TGTGCCAGCAGCCGTGCGAGGGCCGGGGCGAATGAGCAGTTCTTC. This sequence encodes CASSRARAGANEQFF.

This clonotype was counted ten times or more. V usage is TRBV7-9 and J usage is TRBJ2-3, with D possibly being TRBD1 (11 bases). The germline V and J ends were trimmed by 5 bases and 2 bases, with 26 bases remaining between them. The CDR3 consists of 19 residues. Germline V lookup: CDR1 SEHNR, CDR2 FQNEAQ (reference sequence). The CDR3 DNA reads TGTGCCAGCAGCCGGGACAGGGGGAAACTAGCGGGACCCACAGATACGCAGTATTTT. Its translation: CASSRDRGKLAGPTDTQYF.

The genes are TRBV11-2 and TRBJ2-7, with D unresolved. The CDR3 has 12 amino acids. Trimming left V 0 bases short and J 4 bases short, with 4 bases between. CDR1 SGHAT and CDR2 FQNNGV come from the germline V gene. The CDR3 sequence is CASSLDQYEQYF. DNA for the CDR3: TGTGCCAGCAGCTTAGATCAGTACGAGCAGTACTTC.

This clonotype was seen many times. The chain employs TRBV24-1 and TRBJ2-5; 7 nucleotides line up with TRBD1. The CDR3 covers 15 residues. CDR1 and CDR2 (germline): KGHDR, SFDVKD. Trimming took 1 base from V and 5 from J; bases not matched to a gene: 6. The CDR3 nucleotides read TGTGCCACCAGTGATTTCGAGGGGGCAGGGGAGACCCAGTACTTC. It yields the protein CATSDFEGAGETQYF.

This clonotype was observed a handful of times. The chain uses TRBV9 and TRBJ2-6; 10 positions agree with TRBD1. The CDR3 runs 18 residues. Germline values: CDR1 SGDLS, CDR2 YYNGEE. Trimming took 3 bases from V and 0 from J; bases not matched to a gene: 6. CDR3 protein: CASSGRDRGLSGANVLTF. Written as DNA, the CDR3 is TGTGCCAGCAGCGGCCGGGACAGGGGCCTCTCTGGGGCCAACGTCCTGACTTTC.

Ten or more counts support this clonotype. In DNA form, the CDR3 reads TGTGCCACCAGCACACTAGCGGGAGTTGAAAATTTGGGTGAGCAGTTCTTC. It codes for CATSTLAGVENLGEQFF. The chain has TRBV15 and TRBJ2-1; TRBD2 matches at 11 bases. With V trimmed by 4 bases and J by 9 bases, 14 bases remained unmatched. This CDR3 has 17 residues. Per the germline V gene, CDR1 is LNHNV and CDR2 is YYDKDF (reference sequence).

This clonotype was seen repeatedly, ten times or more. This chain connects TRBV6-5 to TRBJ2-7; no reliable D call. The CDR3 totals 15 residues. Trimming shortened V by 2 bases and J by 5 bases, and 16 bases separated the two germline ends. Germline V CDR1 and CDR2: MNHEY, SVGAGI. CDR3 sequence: CASSYGWSRPDEQYF. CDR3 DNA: TGTGCCAGCAGTTACGGGTGGTCCAGGCCCGACGAGCAGTACTTC.

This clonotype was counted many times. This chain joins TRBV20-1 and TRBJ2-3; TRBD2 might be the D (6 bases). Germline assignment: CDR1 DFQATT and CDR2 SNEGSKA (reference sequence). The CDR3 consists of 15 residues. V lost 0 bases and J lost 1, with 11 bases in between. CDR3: CSARDSASGTDTQYF. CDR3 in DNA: TGCAGTGCTAGAGATAGCGCTAGCGGCACAGATACGCAGTATTTT.

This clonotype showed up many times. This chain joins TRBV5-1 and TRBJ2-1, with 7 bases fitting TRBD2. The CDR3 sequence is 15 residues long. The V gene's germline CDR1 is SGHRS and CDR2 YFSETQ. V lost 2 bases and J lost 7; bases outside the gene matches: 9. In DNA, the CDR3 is TGCGCCAGCAGCTTAGTGGCGGGAGTAAGAAATGAGCAGTTCTTC. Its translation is CASSLVAGVRNEQFF.

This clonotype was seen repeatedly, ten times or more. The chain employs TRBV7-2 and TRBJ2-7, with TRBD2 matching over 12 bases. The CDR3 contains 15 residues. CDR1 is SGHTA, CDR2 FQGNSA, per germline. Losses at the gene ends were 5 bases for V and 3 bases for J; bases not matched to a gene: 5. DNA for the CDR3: TGTGCCAGCAGCCAGACTAGCGGGGGCTTCTACGAGCAGTACTTC. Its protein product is CASSQTSGGFYEQYF.

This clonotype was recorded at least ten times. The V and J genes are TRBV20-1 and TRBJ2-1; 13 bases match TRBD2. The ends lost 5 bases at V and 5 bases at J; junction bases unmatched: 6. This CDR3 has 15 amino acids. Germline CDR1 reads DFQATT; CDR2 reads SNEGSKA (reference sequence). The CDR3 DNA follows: TGCAGTGCTGGTCAACTAGCGGGAGGGGACAATGAGCAGTTCTTC. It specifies CSAGQLAGGDNEQFF.

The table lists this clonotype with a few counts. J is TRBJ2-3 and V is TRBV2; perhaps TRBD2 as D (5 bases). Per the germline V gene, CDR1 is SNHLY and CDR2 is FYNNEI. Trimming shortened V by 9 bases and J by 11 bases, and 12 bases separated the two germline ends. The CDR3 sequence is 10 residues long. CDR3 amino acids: CASGLVRQYF. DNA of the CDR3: TGTGCCAGTGGACTGGTGAGGCAGTATTTT.

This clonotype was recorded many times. The CDR3 bases are TGTGCCAGAAGCTTGGCCGGGAAGGAGCAGTACTTC. This encodes CARSLAGKEQYF. V usage is TRBV5-3 and J usage is TRBJ2-7; D possibly corresponds to TRBD2 (5 bases). TRBV5-3 carries the ORF label, with uncertain function. V dropped 0 bases and J dropped 7 bases, with 8 bases sitting between them. The CDR3 is made up of 12 amino acids.

As DNA, the CDR3 is TGTGCCAGCTCACCCTTAGCGGGGGGGCAATCGTATGAGCAGTTCTTC. Its translation is CASSPLAGGQSYEQFF. The chain carries TRBV18 and TRBJ2-1, with 11 bases aligning to TRBD2. Trimming removed 3 bases from V and 8 bases from J; junction bases left unmatched: 9. Germline V gene data show CDR1 as KGHSH and CDR2 as LQKENI. The length of the CDR3 is 16 residues.

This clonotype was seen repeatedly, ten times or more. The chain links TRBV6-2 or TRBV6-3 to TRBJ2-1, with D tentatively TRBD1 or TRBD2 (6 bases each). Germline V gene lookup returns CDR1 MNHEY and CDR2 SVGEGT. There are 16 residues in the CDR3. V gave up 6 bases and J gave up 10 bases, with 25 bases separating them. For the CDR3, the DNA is TGTGCCAGCAGCTCCCTCGGAGGGGGTTCGGTCGGCGAGCAGTTCTTC. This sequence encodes CASSSLGGGSVGEQFF.

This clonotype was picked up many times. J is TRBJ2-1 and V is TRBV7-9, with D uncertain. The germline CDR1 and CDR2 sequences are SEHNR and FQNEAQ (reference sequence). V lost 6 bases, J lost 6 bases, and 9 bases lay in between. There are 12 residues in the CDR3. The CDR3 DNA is TGTGCCAGCAGACTGGCCCTCAATGAGCAGTTCTTC. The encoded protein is CASRLALNEQFF.

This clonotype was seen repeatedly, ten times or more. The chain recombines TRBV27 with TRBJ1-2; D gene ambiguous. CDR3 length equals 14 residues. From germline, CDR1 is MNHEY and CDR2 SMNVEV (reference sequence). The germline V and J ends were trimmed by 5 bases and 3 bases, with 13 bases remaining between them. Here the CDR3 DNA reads TGTGCCAGCAGTCCCCGGTGGAGAGACTATGGCTACACCTTC. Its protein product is CASSPRWRDYGYTF.

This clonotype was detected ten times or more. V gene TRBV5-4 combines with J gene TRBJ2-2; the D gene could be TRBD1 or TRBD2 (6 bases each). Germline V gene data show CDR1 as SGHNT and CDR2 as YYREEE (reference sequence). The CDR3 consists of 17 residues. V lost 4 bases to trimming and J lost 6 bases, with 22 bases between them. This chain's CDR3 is CASSPLLGGLRAGELFF. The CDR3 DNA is TGTGCCAGCAGCCCCTTGTTAGGGGGGCTTAGGGCCGGGGAGCTGTTTTTT. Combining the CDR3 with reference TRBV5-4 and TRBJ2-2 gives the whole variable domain ETGVTQSPTHLIKTRGQQVTLRCSSQSGHNTVSWYQQALGQGPQFIFQYYREEENGRGNFPPRFSGLQFPNYSSELNVNALELDDSALYLCASSPLLGGLRAGELFFGEGSRLTVL.

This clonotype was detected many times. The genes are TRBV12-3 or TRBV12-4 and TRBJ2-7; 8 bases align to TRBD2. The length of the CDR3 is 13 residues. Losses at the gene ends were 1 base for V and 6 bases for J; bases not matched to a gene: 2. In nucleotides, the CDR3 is TGTGCCAGCAGTTTAGAGCGGGGGACCGAGCAGTACTTC. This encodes CASSLERGTEQYF.

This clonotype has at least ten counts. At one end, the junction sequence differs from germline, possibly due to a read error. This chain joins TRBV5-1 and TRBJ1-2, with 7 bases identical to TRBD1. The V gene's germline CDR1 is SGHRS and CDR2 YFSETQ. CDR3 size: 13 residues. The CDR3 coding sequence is TGCGCCAGCAGCTTAGGGGGCAACTTTGGCTACACCTTC. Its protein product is CASSLGGNFGYTF.